The 11 T cell receptor beta chains in this list originate from one sample, sequenced in a study of human T cells and chemical hapten exposure. Time point described: patch test 1, 2 weeks after DPC sensitization. Documented treatment: therapeutic diphenylcyclopropenone sensitization with weekly scalp DPC. MiXCR, run by TCRdb on the RACE reads, gives a single entry per CDR3 protein. The sample shows tens of thousands of distinct CDR3 sequences, roughly 10% of them seen only once. Material: whole blood, obtained in connection with sensitization to the hapten diphenylcyclopropenone (DPC). Receptors were obtained from a woman aged 50 to 65 with alopecia areata. Some clones in this sample may be carry-over from other donors' samples.

This clonotype was picked up many times. The J gene is TRBJ2-3, the V gene TRBV12-3 or TRBV12-4; 12 bases map to TRBD2. Trimming removed 6 bases from V and 5 bases from J; junction bases left unmatched: 6. The CDR3 contains 15 residues. CDR3 DNA: TGTGCCAGCAGCCGGACTAGCGGGATCGGAGATACGCAGTATTTT. Residues: CASSRTSGIGDTQYF.

This clonotype was seen at least ten times. The J gene is TRBJ2-5, the V gene TRBV18; D might be TRBD1 or TRBD2, each matching 5 bases. The length of the CDR3 is 16 residues. Trimming pared 0 bases from V and 4 bases from J, leaving 15 bases between. Germline CDR1 is KGHSH and CDR2 is LQKENI. The CDR3 reads CASSPPPGTPGETQYF. CDR3 DNA: TGTGCCAGCTCACCACCGCCAGGGACGCCCGGAGAGACCCAGTACTTC.

The CDR3 sequence: CASRSRGRQGEKLFF. CDR3 DNA sequence: TGCGCCAGCCGAAGCAGGGGGCGGCAAGGTGAAAAACTGTTTTTT. The chain combines TRBV5-1 with TRBJ1-4, with TRBD1 matching over 8 bases. J gave up 7 bases and V 7 bases, and 12 bases lay outside the gene matches. The V gene's germline CDR1 is SGHRS and CDR2 YFSETQ. The CDR3 has 15 amino acids.

With regard to this clonotype: The junction departs from germline at one end; a sequencing error may be responsible. This chain uses TRBV7-2 with TRBJ2-3; 13 bases are a match to TRBD2. The germline gives CDR1 SGHTA, CDR2 FQGNSA. The CDR3 has 16 residues. CDR3 protein: CVSSSRTSGGPNTQYF. CDR3 nucleotide sequence: TGTGTCAGCAGCTCACGGACTAGCGGGGGTCCAAATACGCAGTATTTT.

In the case of this clonotype: A much larger clone differs by one base, so this may be a read error. Because the CDR3 is missing its conserved closing phenylalanine or tryptophan, this is likely a read error. J is TRBJ1-3 and V is TRBV20-1, with D unclear. The germline gives CDR1 DFQATT, CDR2 SNEGSKA (reference sequence). This CDR3 is 14 amino acids long. V dropped 1 base and J dropped 0 bases, with 7 bases sitting between them. The CDR3 reads CSARADGSGNTIYL. The CDR3 nucleotides are TGCAGTGCTAGAGCCGACGGCTCTGGAAACACCATATATTTA.

There are many counts of this clonotype. V and J are TRBV4-3 and TRBJ1-3; the D is unclear. The CDR3 has 15 amino acids. Germline CDR1 reads LGHNA; CDR2 reads YSLEER. Between the trimmed V and J ends, which lost 5 bases and 4 bases, there was a span of 15 bases. The CDR3 nucleotides are TGCGCCAGCAGCAACACCCCCTCCGCCGGAAACACCATATATTTT. The encoded protein is CASSNTPSAGNTIYF.

The chain combines TRBV7-2 with TRBJ1-3; D is unclear. The V end lost 0 bases, the J end lost 0 bases, and 9 bases lay between the germline ends. CDR3 size: 16 residues. Per germline, CDR1 SGHTA and CDR2 FQGNSA. The CDR3 spells CASSLAADFSGNTIYF. CDR3 DNA: TGTGCCAGCAGCTTAGCGGCGGACTTCTCTGGAAACACCATATATTTT. Full variable domain (remainder filled in from reference TRBV7-2 and TRBJ1-3): GAGVSQSPSNKVTEKGKDVELRCDPISGHTALYWYRQSLGQGLEFLIYFQGNSAPDKSGLPSDRFSAERTGGSVSTLTIQRTQQEDSAVYLCASSLAADFSGNTIYFGEGSWLTVV.

This clonotype was seen at least ten times. The chain uses TRBV7-2 and TRBJ1-4; TRBD1 might be the D (6 bases). The CDR3 sequence is 16 residues long. Germline loops: CDR1 SGHTA, CDR2 FQGNSA. Trimming pared 2 bases from V and 2 bases from J, leaving 12 bases between. The CDR3 loop is CASSLSRGTTNEKLFF. The CDR3 DNA follows: TGTGCCAGCAGCTTAAGCAGGGGAACCACTAATGAAAAACTGTTTTTT.

This clonotype was found once. CDR3 DNA sequence: TGTGCCAGCAGTGAAGGGGGATCTGGTTCCTACGAGCAGTACGTC. This gives the protein CASSEGGSGSYEQYV. The genes are TRBV6-1 and TRBJ2-7; no reliable D call. Germline V lookup: CDR1 MNHNS, CDR2 SASEGT. This CDR3 is 15 amino acids long. Trimming shortened V by 1 base and J by 1 base, and 11 bases separated the two germline ends.

This clonotype appeared a few times. The V and J genes are TRBV11-3 and TRBJ2-3; D possibly corresponds to TRBD1 (6 bases). This CDR3 is built from 15 residues. The germline gives CDR1 SGHNT, CDR2 YENEEA. V lost 5 bases to trimming and J lost 0 bases, with 12 bases between them. CDR3 DNA sequence: TGTGCCAGCAGCCCAGGGGAATACAGCACAGATACGCAGTATTTT. As protein: CASSPGEYSTDTQYF.

J is TRBJ2-7 and V is TRBV18; 7 positions match TRBD1. The germline V gene has CDR1 KGHSH and CDR2 LQKENI. J was trimmed by 5 bases and V by 1 base; bases with no gene match: 2. The CDR3 sequence is 13 residues long. CDR3 loop: CASSPLGQHEQYF. CDR3 DNA: TGTGCCAGCTCACCACTGGGACAGCACGAGCAGTACTTC.